This TCR beta chain comes out of a study of blood T cell repertoires in COVID-19. Turning to the study itself: The samples span acute and convalescent COVID-19 from the United States, Italy and Spain. PBMCs, B-cell-depleted T cells, or T cells were the source of the cDNA or gDNA that made up the material.

The assay was immunoSEQ multiplex PCR, and TCRdb's table has in-frame clones only and misses some. This table has some 150,000 clones, roughly 88% appearing once. This CDR3 has 15 amino acids. Germline CDR1 reads MNHEY; CDR2 reads SVGAGI. Deletions cut 0 bases from V and 5 bases from J, with 14 bases between. This sequence joins TRBV6-5 and TRBJ2-7; a possible D gene is TRBD2 (6 bases). The source is a woman aged 45 to 65 in a cohort sampled during active or convalescent COVID-19. The sample taken for sequencing was peripheral blood. CDR3 region: CASSYSTGVPNEQYF. The CDR3, as DNA: TGTGCCAGCAGTTACTCGACGGGGGTGCCGAACGAGCAGTACTTC.